The 22 T cell receptor beta chains listed next were all sequenced from one sample in a study of Ad26.COV2.S vaccination and SARS-CoV-2 variants. The treatment was: over 15 received Ad26.COV2.S at low or high dose, single or two shots; a few received placebo; per-sample allocation not given. Collection of the samples took place on day 63 after the first injection of vaccine or placebo. Assay used: immunoSEQ multiplex PCR; TCRdb lists only in-frame clones, some missing. The table records 380,000 or so clones, 85% to 90% of them present only once. This material consisted of peripheral blood, taken in a trial of Ad26.COV2.S vaccine versus placebo. The receptors originated from a person aged 18-60 years who received the Ad26.COV2.S COVID-19 vaccine or a placebo.

The chain has TRBV4-1 and TRBJ2-3; D call uncertain. V shed 3 bases and J shed 2 bases, with 6 bases lying between them. In germline, CDR1 is MGHRA, CDR2 YSYEKL. The CDR3 consists of 13 residues. The CDR3 bases are TGCGCCAGCAGCCACGATTACACAGATACGCAGTATTTT. It codes for CASSHDYTDTQYF.

The CDR3 sequence is CASSRDSGNTIYF. The DNA of the CDR3 is TGTGCCAGTAGCAGGGACTCTGGAAACACCATATATTTT. The chain couples TRBV19 to TRBJ1-3; a weak D match, TRBD1 (5 bases). The CDR3 loop spans 13 amino acids. Germline V lookup: CDR1 LNHDA, CDR2 SQIVND (reference sequence). With 6 bases removed from V and 0 bases from J, the gap between germline ends came to 6 bases.

Concerning this clone: The sample contains more than one DNA sequence encoding this CDR3. The rearrangement joins TRBV5-1 to TRBJ2-1; the D is unclear. Trimming left V 4 bases short and J 4 bases short, with 9 bases between. CDR3 length equals 13 residues. Per germline, CDR1 SGHRS and CDR2 YFSETQ. The CDR3 loop is CASSLDGYNEQFF. The CDR3 nucleotides read TGCGCCAGCAGCCTGGACGGTTACAATGAGCAGTTCTTC.

V gene TRBV6-2 or TRBV6-3 combines with J gene TRBJ2-1, with D possibly being TRBD2 (7 bases). The CDR3 runs to 16 residues. Germline V gene data show CDR1 as MNHEY and CDR2 as SVGEGT. With 6 bases removed from V and 5 bases from J, the gap between germline ends came to 20 bases. The CDR3 reads CASSQAYRGADNEQFF. CDR3 coding DNA: TGTGCCAGCAGCCAGGCGTATCGGGGGGCAGACAATGAGCAGTTCTTC.

The chain recombines TRBV29-1 with TRBJ2-1; unclear D gene. The CDR3 sequence is 12 residues long. Trimming left V 6 bases short and J 3 bases short, with 9 bases between. The V gene's germline CDR1 is SQVTM and CDR2 ANQGSEA. The CDR3 nucleotides read TGCAGCGTGAGAGTCGGCTACAATGAGCAGTTCTTC. Translation gives CSVRVGYNEQFF.

The CDR3 sequence: CASSHRRQGSTDTQYF. The CDR3 nucleotides are TGTGCCAGCAGCCACCGTAGGCAGGGGAGCACAGATACGCAGTATTTT. The V call is TRBV7-8, the J call TRBJ2-3; a possible D gene is TRBD1 (6 bases). The germline CDR1 and CDR2 sequences are SGHVS and FQNEAQ. The ends were cut back, 5 bases at V and 0 bases at J, with 15 bases in the middle. The CDR3 totals 16 residues. Full variable domain (remainder filled in from reference TRBV7-8 and TRBJ2-3): GAGVSQSPRYKVAKRGQDVALRCDPISGHVSLFWYQQALGQGPEFLTYFQNEAQLDKSGLPSDRFFAERPEGSVSTLKIQRTQQEDSAVYLCASSHRRQGSTDTQYFGPGTRLTVL.

The V and J genes are TRBV6-1 and TRBJ1-2; D gene uncertain. Trimming pared 1 base from V and 8 bases from J, leaving 11 bases between. The CDR3 runs 13 residues. Germline CDR1 MNHNS, CDR2 SASEGT. CDR3 sequence: CASSEESFRGYTF. The CDR3 DNA follows: TGTGCCAGCAGTGAAGAAAGTTTTCGCGGCTACACCTTC.

CDR3 sequence reads: CASSLVGTGPKNEQYF. The CDR3 DNA sequence: TGTGCCAGCAGCTTAGTGGGTACAGGTCCTAAGAACGAGCAGTACTTC. The chain carries TRBV7-2 and TRBJ2-7, with D maybe TRBD1 (5 bases). The CDR3 sequence is 16 residues long. Looked up from germline, CDR1 is SGHTA and CDR2 is FQGNSA. The V end was cut by 1 base, the J end by 5 bases, with 18 bases between.

The chain employs TRBV5-5 and TRBJ2-7; tentatively, D is TRBD1 (5 bases). Germline assignment: CDR1 SGHKS and CDR2 YYEKEE (reference sequence). The CDR3 totals 15 residues. V lost 0 bases and J 6 bases, leaving 16 bases between the germline ends. The CDR3 spells CASSLDVAREREQYF. DNA of the CDR3: TGTGCCAGCAGCTTGGATGTGGCCAGGGAACGCGAGCAGTACTTC.

The CDR3 sequence: CASSAGTGMFRSTDTQYF. CDR3 bases: TGTGCCAGCAGCGCCGGGACAGGGATGTTTAGAAGCACAGATACGCAGTATTTT. This chain links TRBV9 with TRBJ2-3, with 9 bases matching TRBD1. V lost 3 bases, J lost 0 bases, and 11 bases stayed unmatched. Germline V gene lookup returns CDR1 SGDLS and CDR2 YYNGEE. This CDR3 is 18 amino acids long.

The CDR3 is CASRVNTEAFF. The CDR3 coding sequence is TGTGCCAGCAGAGTGAACACTGAAGCTTTCTTT. This chain links TRBV11-2 with TRBJ1-1, with no clear D. Germline CDR1 and CDR2: SGHAT and FQNNGV. The CDR3 spans 11 residues. Deletions cut 6 bases from V and 0 bases from J, with 2 bases between.

The rearrangement links TRBV2 to TRBJ1-1; a weak D match, TRBD1 (6 bases). CDR3 length equals 14 residues. V was shortened by 4 bases and J by 1 base, with 10 bases between the two germline ends. Germline V lookup: CDR1 SNHLY, CDR2 FYNNEI. This CDR3 is CASSVQGQNTEAFF. The CDR3 DNA is TGTGCCAGCAGTGTGCAGGGACAGAACACTGAAGCTTTCTTT.

This rearrangement joins TRBV18 to TRBJ2-7; 8 bases map to TRBD1. Germline V CDR1 and CDR2: KGHSH, LQKENI. J lost 7 bases, V lost 2 bases, and 7 bases had no gene match. The CDR3 spans 14 residues. The CDR3 here is CASSPNRGVSEQYF. In DNA, the CDR3 is TGTGCCAGCTCACCAAACAGGGGGGTCTCGGAGCAGTACTTC.

The V and J genes are TRBV7-9 and TRBJ1-5; possibly TRBD1 for D (5 bases). CDR1 SEHNR and CDR2 FQNEAQ come from the germline V gene (reference sequence). The ends were cut back, 1 base at V and 7 bases at J, with 8 bases in the middle. The CDR3 spans 13 residues. The CDR3 region has the DNA TGTGCCAGCAGCTTAGGGGGGTCCCAGCCCCAGCATTTT. Translation: CASSLGGSQPQHF.

The chain links TRBV14 to TRBJ2-1, with 11 bases that match TRBD2. J gave up 4 bases and V 3 bases, and 5 bases lay outside the gene matches. The CDR3 is 16 amino acids. CDR1 SGHDN and CDR2 FVKESK come from the germline V gene. This chain's CDR3 is CASSHLTSGDYNEQFF. CDR3 sequence (DNA): TGTGCCAGCAGCCACCTGACTAGCGGGGATTACAATGAGCAGTTCTTC.

This clone was detected many times. The rearrangement uses TRBV6-1 and TRBJ1-5; tentative D call: TRBD1 (6 bases). The CDR3 loop spans 16 amino acids. CDR1 is MNHNS and CDR2 is SASEGT in the germline V gene. Trimming took off 0 bases at V and 6 bases at J, with 15 bases between the two ends. The CDR3 bases are TGTGCCAGCAGTGAAGCGCTTCTGGGGGCGAGTCAGCCCCAGCATTTT. Amino acids: CASSEALLGASQPQHF.

This clone occurred many times. This chain links TRBV4-1 with TRBJ2-7; D uncertain. Trimming left V 0 bases short and J 3 bases short, with 6 bases between. Germline CDR1 reads MGHRA; CDR2 reads YSYEKL. This CDR3 comprises 13 residues. The CDR3 DNA follows: TGCGCCAGCAGCCAAGAGATGTTCTACGAGCAGTACTTC. Translation: CASSQEMFYEQYF.

The DNA of the CDR3 is TGTGCCAGTAGTGGGGCCGGAGGCTCCTATAATTCACCCCTCCACTTT. It specifies CASSGAGGSYNSPLHF. The chain combines TRBV19 with TRBJ1-6; possible D gene TRBD1, 5 bases. V was pared by 5 bases and J by 0 bases, with 11 bases between. CDR1 is LNHDA and CDR2 is SQIVND in the germline V gene (reference sequence). There are 16 residues in the CDR3.

The V gene is TRBV5-1, the J gene TRBJ1-2; D ambiguous. The CDR3 has 14 residues. Germline V gives CDR1 SGHRS, CDR2 YFSETQ. Trimming took off 2 bases at V and 0 bases at J, with 8 bases between the two ends. As DNA, the CDR3 is TGCGCCAGCAGCTTATTAGTGGCTAACTATGGCTACACCTTC. It specifies CASSLLVANYGYTF. The full variable domain, its missing parts supplied by reference TRBV5-1 and TRBJ1-2, is KAGVTQTPRYLIKTRGQQVTLSCSPISGHRSVSWYQQTPGQGLQFLFEYFSETQRNKGNFPGRFSGRQFSNSRSEMNVSTLELGDSALYLCASSLLVANYGYTFGSGTRLTVV.

This clone was counted at least ten times. This chain joins TRBV10-1 and TRBJ1-6; D gene uncertain. V lost 3 bases to trimming and J lost 10 bases, with 16 bases between them. The CDR3 is 15 residues long. Germline assignment: CDR1 WNHNN and CDR2 SYGVQD (reference sequence). Here the CDR3 DNA reads TGCGCCAGCAGTGATAGGACTGACGGATCCTCACCCCTCCACTTT. Protein: CASSDRTDGSSPLHF.

Note on this clone: The sample has other DNA sequences that encode this CDR3 too. The chain's CDR3 is CASSLGGENTEAFF. For the CDR3, the DNA is TGCGCCAGCAGCTTGGGGGGCGAGAACACTGAAGCTTTCTTT. J is TRBJ1-1 and V is TRBV5-1, with D maybe TRBD1 (5 bases). The CDR3 has 14 amino acids. Trimming removed 0 bases at V and 1 base at J, with 7 bases between. Per the germline V gene, CDR1 is SGHRS and CDR2 is YFSETQ. Drawing the rest from reference TRBV5-1 and TRBJ1-1, the complete variable domain is KAGVTQTPRYLIKTRGQQVTLSCSPISGHRSVSWYQQTPGQGLQFLFEYFSETQRNKGNFPGRFSGRQFSNSRSEMNVSTLELGDSALYLCASSLGGENTEAFFGQGTRLTVV.

This clone was observed a few times. This chain joins TRBV18 and TRBJ2-7, with a possible D match to TRBD2 (6 bases). CDR1 KGHSH and CDR2 LQKENI come from the germline V gene. The CDR3 has 14 residues. The V gene lost 2 bases and the J gene lost 2 bases, with 10 bases spanning the gap. The CDR3 protein is CASSPNGLTYEQYF. The CDR3 DNA is TGTGCCAGCTCACCAAACGGACTAACCTACGAGCAGTACTTC.